The clone carrying this TCR beta chain was detected a few times. Antigen specificity is unknown. The second PCR ran about 6 to 12 cycles with a sample-barcoded 5' primer and J-beta primers. TCRdb called the 5' RACE reads again in MiXCR, with one record for every CDR3 protein. The table includes around 780,000 distinct CDR3 sequences, roughly 25% detected once. This sample was included in a study of blood T cells in healthy people across ages. This CDR3 comprises 15 residues. Trimming removed 2 bases from V and 4 bases from J, with 15 bases in between. In germline, CDR1 is MNHEY, CDR2 SVGAGI. General study findings and limits: The study found TCR beta diversity correlated strongly with naive T cell percentage.

Isolation per sample recovered at least 6.5 million PBMCs. In addition, the sample was reused for a study of T cells of mothers and their children. That paper adds: From each mother came over 8.5 million TCR beta CDR3 reads, and from each child came some 3.2 million. The authors detected no persistent microchimeric T cell clones.

Sequences were obtained from blood. The chain links TRBV6-5 to TRBJ2-7; D tentatively fits TRBD1 or TRBD2 (7 bases each). The sequence was obtained from a boy between 10 and 17 years old in good health. Here the CDR3 reads CASSYRGRGGYEQYF. The CDR3 DNA sequence: TGTGCCAGCAGTTACCGGGGCAGGGGGGGGTACGAGCAGTACTTC.